The source of this T cell receptor beta chain is a study of shared clonotypes between healthy human individuals. This clone has a single count. Its specificity is not known. V lost 1 base, J lost 7 bases, and 13 bases lay in between. The CDR3 spans 14 residues. The germline V gene has CDR1 MNHEY and CDR2 SMNVEV (reference sequence). TCRdb keeps only in-frame clones here, not all; method: immunoSEQ multiplex PCR. The sample carries millions of clones, roughly 94% recorded once. Study-level findings and limits: Relative to their counterparts shared across all four donors, non-shared clonotypes exhibited diminished generation probabilities.

The V call is TRBV27, the J call TRBJ1-2; D call uncertain. The source is a man younger than 35 in good health. Sequenced sample: naive CD4+ T cells sorted from blood. Subset specified: CD45RA+ positively selected. The CDR3 sequence is CASSLLGYGGGYTF. The DNA of the CDR3 is TGTGCCAGCAGTTTATTGGGGTATGGTGGTGGCTACACCTTC.